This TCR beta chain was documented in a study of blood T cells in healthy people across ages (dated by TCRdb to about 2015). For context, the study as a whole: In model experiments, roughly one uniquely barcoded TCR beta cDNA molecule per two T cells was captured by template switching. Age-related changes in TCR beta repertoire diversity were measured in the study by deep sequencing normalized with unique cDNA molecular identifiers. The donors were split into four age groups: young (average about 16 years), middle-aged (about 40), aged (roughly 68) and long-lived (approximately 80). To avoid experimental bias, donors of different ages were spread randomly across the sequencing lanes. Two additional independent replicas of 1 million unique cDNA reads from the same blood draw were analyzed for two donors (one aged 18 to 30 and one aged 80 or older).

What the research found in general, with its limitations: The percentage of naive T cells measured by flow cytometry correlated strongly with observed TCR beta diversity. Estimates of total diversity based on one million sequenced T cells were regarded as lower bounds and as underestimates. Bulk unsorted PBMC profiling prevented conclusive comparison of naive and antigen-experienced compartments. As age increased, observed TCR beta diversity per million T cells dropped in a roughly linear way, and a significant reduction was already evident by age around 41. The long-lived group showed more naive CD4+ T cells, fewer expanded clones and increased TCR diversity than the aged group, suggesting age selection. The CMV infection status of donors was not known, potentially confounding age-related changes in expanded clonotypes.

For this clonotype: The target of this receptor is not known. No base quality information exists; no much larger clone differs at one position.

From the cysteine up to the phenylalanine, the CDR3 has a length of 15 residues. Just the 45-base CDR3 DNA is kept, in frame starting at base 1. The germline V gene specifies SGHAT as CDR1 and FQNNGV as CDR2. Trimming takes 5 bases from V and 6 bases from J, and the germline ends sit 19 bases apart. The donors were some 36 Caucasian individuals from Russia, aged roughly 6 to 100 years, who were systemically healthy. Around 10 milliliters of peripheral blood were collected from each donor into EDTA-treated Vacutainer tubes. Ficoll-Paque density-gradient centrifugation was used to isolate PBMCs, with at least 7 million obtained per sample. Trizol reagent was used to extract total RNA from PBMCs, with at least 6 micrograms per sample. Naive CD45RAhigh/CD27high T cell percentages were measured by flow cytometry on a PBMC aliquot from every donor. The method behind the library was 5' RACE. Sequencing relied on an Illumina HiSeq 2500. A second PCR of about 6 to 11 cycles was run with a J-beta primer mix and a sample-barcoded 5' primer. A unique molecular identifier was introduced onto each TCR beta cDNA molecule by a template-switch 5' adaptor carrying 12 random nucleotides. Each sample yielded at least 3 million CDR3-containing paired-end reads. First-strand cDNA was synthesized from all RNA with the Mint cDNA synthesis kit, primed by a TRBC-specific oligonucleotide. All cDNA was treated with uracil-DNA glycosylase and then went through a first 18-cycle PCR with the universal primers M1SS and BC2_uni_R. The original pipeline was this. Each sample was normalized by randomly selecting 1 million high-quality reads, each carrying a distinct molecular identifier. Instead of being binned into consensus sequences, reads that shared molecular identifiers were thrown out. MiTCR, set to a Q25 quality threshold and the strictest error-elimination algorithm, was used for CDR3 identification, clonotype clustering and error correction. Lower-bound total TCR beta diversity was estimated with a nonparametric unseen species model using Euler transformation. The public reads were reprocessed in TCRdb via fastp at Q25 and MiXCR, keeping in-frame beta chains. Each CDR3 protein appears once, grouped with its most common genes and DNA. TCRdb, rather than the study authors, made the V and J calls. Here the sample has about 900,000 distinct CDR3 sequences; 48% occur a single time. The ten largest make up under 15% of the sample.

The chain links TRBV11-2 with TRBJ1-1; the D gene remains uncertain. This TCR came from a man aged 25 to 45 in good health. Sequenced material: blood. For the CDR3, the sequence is CASSRSGRISAEAFF. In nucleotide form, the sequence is TGTGCCAGCAGCAGATCCGGCAGAATTTCGGCTGAAGCTTTCTTT.